A single sample is the source of the 10 T cell receptor beta chains below, sequenced in a study of T cells in localized non-small cell lung cancer (dated by TCRdb to the early 2020s). The library was generated by the immunoSEQ multiplex PCR assay. TCRdb provides this immuneACCESS table in a form limited to in-frame rearrangements. Some clones are lacking; in checked studies, under half of them reflect an unresolved V gene, and why the rest are absent is not known. This sample gives 48,000 or so clones in total; 75% to 90% of them show up just once. The top ten constitute 18% of the sample. Sequencing used peripheral blood, obtained before any cancer treatment. These receptors were collected from a male donor at least 60 years old with stage III squamous cell lung carcinoma.

The chain recombines TRBV19 with TRBJ1-1; D is ambiguous. The ends were cut back, 3 bases at V and 0 bases at J, with 5 bases in the middle. The CDR3 is 13 amino acids. Per germline, CDR1 LNHDA and CDR2 SQIVND (reference sequence). Here the CDR3 reads CASSIGVNTEAFF. In DNA, the CDR3 is TGTGCCAGTAGTATCGGGGTGAACACTGAAGCTTTCTTT.

The V call is TRBV19, the J call TRBJ2-7; 10 bases align to TRBD1. V trimming: 3 bases; J trimming: 0 bases; junction bases outside the gene matches: 2. The CDR3 runs 15 residues. Germline V gene lookup returns CDR1 LNHDA and CDR2 SQIVND (reference sequence). Here the CDR3 reads CASSMDRGYSYEQYF. CDR3 bases: TGTGCCAGTAGTATGGACAGGGGGTACTCCTACGAGCAGTACTTC.

The chain combines TRBV9 with TRBJ1-3, with D perhaps matching TRBD1 (6 bases). CDR3 length: 16 amino acids. V was trimmed by 4 bases and J by 6 bases, leaving 20 bases between them. Germline lookup yields CDR1 SGDLS and CDR2 YYNGEE. The CDR3 reads CASSPPLQGRTNTIYF. The CDR3 DNA reads TGTGCCAGCAGCCCACCCCTTCAGGGGCGGACAAACACCATATATTTT.

The rearrangement joins TRBV5-6 to TRBJ2-7; a possible D gene is TRBD2 (6 bases). V was clipped by 4 bases and J by 3 bases, with 17 bases between them. Germline loops: CDR1 SGHDT, CDR2 YYEEEE. The CDR3 consists of 15 residues. In nucleotides, the CDR3 is TGTGCCAGCAGCGCCCCCGGGACTCCCATCTACGAGCAGTACTTC. Translation gives CASSAPGTPIYEQYF.

This clone has just one count. This chain links TRBV7-9 with TRBJ2-6; D unclear. The CDR3 loop spans 17 amino acids. In germline, CDR1 is SEHNR, CDR2 FQNEAQ (reference sequence). Trimming pared 0 bases from V and 0 bases from J, leaving 9 bases between. The CDR3 nucleotides are TGTGCCAGCAGCTTAGCCGGACGGCGCTCTGGGGCCAACGTCCTGACTTTC. Protein product: CASSLAGRRSGANVLTF.

The rearrangement uses TRBV4-1 and TRBJ1-4; D possibly corresponds to TRBD1 (5 bases). The CDR3 is 15 amino acids. CDR1 and CDR2 (germline): MGHRA, YSYEKL. V dropped 0 bases and J dropped 8 bases, with 13 bases sitting between them. The CDR3 reads CASSQDGGGEEKLFF. DNA of the CDR3: TGCGCCAGCAGCCAAGATGGGGGAGGGGAGGAAAAACTGTTTTTT.

The CDR3, as DNA: TGCGCCAGCAGCCATGTCAGGGGTTCTGGAAACACCATATATTTT. Amino acid sequence: CASSHVRGSGNTIYF. The rearrangement links TRBV4-1 to TRBJ1-3, with TRBD1 as a possible D gene (6 bases). The germline V gene encodes CDR1 MGHRA and CDR2 YSYEKL. V shed 3 bases and J shed 1 base, with 10 bases lying between them. This CDR3 region has 15 residues.

The chain employs TRBV14 and TRBJ1-1; TRBD1 aligns across 10 bases. After removal of 3 bases from V and 0 bases from J, the junction contained 7 bases not matched to a gene. The CDR3 is 17 amino acids. Germline loops: CDR1 SGHDN, CDR2 FVKESK. The CDR3 is CASSHRDRGSMNTEAFF. The CDR3 nucleotides read TGTGCCAGCAGCCACAGGGACAGGGGCTCGATGAACACTGAAGCTTTCTTT.

V usage is TRBV7-8 and J usage is TRBJ2-7; 13 bases agree with TRBD2. J gave up 2 bases and V 4 bases, and 5 bases lay outside the gene matches. From germline, CDR1 is SGHVS and CDR2 FQNEAQ. This CDR3 is 16 amino acids long. The CDR3 DNA sequence: TGTGCCAGCAGCTCGTACGGGACTAGCGGGGCCTACGAGCAGTACTTC. Amino acids: CASSSYGTSGAYEQYF.

The rearrangement joins TRBV2 to TRBJ2-1; TRBD2 matches at 13 bases. The germline V gene encodes CDR1 SNHLY and CDR2 FYNNEI. Losses at the gene ends were 7 bases for V and 16 bases for J; bases not matched to a gene: 10. The CDR3 is 13 amino acids. The CDR3 DNA is TGTGCCAGCACAACCGGGACTAGCGGGGAAATTTTCTTC. Translation gives CASTTGTSGEIFF.